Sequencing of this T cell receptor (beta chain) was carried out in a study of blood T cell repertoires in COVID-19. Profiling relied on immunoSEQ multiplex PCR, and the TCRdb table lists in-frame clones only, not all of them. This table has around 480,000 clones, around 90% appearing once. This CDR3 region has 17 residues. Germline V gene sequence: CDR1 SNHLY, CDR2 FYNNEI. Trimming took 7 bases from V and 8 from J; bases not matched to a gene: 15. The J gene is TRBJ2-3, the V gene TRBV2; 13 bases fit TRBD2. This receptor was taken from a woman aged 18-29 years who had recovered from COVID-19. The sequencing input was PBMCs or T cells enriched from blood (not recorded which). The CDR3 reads CASTLQGRLAGGGTQYF. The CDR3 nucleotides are TGTGCCAGCACTCTACAGGGAAGACTAGCGGGAGGAGGTACGCAGTATTTT.